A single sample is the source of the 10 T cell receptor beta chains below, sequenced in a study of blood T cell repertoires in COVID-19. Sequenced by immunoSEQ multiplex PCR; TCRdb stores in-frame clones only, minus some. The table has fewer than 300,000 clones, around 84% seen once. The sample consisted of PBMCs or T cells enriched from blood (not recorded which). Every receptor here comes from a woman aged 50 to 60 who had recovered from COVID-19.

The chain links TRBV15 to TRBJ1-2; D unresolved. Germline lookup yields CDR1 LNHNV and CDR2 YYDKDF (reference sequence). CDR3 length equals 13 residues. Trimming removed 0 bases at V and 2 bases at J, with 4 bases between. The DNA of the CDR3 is TGTGCCACCAGCAGAGAACTAAACTATGGCTACACCTTC. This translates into CATSRELNYGYTF.

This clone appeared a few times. The CDR3 loop is CASSRAQAYGYTF. In DNA form, the CDR3 reads TGTGCCAGCAGCCGCGCACAGGCCTATGGCTACACCTTC. The chain recombines TRBV3-1 (or the pseudogene TRBV3-2) with TRBJ1-2; D might be TRBD1 (5 bases). This CDR3 contains 13 residues. CDR1 LGHDT and CDR2 YNNKEL come from the germline V gene (reference sequence). The V end was cut by 4 bases, the J end by 4 bases, with 10 bases between.

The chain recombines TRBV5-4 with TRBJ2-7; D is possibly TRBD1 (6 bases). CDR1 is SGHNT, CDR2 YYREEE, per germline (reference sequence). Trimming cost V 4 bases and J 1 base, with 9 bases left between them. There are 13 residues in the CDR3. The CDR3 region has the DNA TGTGCCAGCAGCACAGGACAGTCCTACGAGCAGTACTTC. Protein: CASSTGQSYEQYF.

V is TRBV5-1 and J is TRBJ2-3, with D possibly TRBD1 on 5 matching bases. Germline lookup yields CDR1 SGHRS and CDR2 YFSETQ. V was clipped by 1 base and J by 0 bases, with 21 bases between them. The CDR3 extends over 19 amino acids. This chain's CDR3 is CASSLYVQSVGASTDTQYF. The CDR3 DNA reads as TGCGCCAGCAGCTTGTATGTTCAGTCCGTAGGGGCGAGCACAGATACGCAGTATTTT.

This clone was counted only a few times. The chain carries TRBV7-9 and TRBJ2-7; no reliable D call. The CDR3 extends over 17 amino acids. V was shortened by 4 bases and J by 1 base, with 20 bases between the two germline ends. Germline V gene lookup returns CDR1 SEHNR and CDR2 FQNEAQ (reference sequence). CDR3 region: CASSSTSKATVSYEQYF. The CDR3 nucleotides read TGTGCCAGCAGCTCAACATCCAAAGCGACGGTATCCTACGAGCAGTACTTC. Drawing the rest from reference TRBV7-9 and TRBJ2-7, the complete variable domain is DTGVSQNPRHKITKRGQNVTFRCDPISEHNRLYWYRQTLGQGPEFLTYFQNEAQLEKSRLLSDRFSAERPKGSFSTLEIQRTEQGDSAMYLCASSSTSKATVSYEQYFGPGTRLTVT.

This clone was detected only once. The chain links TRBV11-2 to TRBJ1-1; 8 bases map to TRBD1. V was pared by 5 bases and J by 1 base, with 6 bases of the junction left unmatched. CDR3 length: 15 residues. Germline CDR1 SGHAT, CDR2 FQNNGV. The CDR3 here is CASSTRTGRNTEAFF. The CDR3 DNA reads TGTGCCAGCAGCACAAGGACAGGGCGGAACACTGAAGCTTTCTTT.

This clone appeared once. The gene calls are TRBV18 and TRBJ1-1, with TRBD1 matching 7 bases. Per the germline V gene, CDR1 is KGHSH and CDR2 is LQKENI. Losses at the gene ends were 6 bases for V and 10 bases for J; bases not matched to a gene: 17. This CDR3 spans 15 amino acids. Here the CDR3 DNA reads TGTGCCAGCTCTCCTACAACAGGGGCCGAAGCGGTAGCTTTCTTT. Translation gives CASSPTTGAEAVAFF.

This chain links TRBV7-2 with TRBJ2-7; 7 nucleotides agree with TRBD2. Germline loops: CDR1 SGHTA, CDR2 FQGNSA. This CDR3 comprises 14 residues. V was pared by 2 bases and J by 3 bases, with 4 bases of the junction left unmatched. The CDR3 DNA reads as TGTGCCAGCAGCTTATGGGGAGGGTACTACGAGCAGTACTTC. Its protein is CASSLWGGYYEQYF.

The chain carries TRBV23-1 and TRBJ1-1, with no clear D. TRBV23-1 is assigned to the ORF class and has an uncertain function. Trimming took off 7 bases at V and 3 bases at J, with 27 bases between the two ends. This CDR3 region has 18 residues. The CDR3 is CASTDLGSNVGMDTEAFF. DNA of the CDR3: TGCGCCAGCACCGACCTTGGTAGTAACGTGGGCATGGACACTGAAGCTTTCTTT.

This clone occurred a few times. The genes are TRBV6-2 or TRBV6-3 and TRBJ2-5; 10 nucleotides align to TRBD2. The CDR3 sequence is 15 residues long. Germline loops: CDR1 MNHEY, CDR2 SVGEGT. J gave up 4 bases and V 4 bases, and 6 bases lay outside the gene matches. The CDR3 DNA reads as TGTGCCAGCAGTTCCTCTAGCGGGAGCTCAGAGACCCAGTACTTC. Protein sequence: CASSSSSGSSETQYF.